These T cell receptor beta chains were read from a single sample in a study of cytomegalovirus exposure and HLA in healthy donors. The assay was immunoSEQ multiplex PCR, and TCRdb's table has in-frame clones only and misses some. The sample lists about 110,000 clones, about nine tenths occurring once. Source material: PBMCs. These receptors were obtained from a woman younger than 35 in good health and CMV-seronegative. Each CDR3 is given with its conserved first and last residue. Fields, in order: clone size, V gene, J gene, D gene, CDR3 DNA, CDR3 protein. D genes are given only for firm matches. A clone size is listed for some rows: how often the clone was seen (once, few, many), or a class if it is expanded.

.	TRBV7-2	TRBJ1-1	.	TGTGCCAGCAGCTTAGCGCGGCAGGGTACTGAAGCTTTCTTT	CASSLARQGTEAFF
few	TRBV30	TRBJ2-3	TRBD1	TGTGCCTGGAGAGCCCGGGACAGGGTAACAGATACGCAGTATTTT	CAWRARDRVTDTQYF
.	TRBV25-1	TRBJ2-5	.	TGTGCCAGCAGTGATTACCGGTCGTCAGAGACCCAGTACTTC	CASSDYRSSETQYF
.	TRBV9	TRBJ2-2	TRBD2	TGTGCCAGCAGCGCTGGGGAGACTAGCGGCACCGGGGAGCTGTTTTTT	CASSAGETSGTGELFF
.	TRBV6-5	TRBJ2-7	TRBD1	TGTGCCAGCAGTTGGGACAGGGGGCGAGACGAGCAGTACTTC	CASSWDRGRDEQYF
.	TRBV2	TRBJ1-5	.	TGTGCCAGCAGTGTTGAAACAGGGTTCAATCAGCCCCAGCATTTT	CASSVETGFNQPQHF
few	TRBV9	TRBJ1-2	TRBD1	TGTGCCAGCAGCGTAATCAGGGGGAACAGCTACACCTTC	CASSVIRGNSYTF
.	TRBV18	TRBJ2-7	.	TGTGCCAGCTCATCGGGACACCTATACGAGCAGTACTTC	CASSSGHLYEQYF
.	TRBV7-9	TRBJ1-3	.	TGTGCCAGCAGCCCCCGCGGGGACTCTGGAAACACCATATATTTT	CASSPRGDSGNTIYF
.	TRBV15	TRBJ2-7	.	TGTGCCACCAGCCCGAGGGCCGAAGGCAACGAGCAGTACTTC	CATSPRAEGNEQYF
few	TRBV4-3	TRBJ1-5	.	TGCGCCAGCAGCCAAGAACGAGAGGATCAGCCCCAGCATTTT	CASSQEREDQPQHF
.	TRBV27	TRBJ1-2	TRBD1	TGTGCCAGCAGTTCAGCCGGGACAGATTTCTATGGCTACACCTTC	CASSSAGTDFYGYTF
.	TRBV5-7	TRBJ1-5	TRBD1	TGTGCCAGCAGCCAGACAGGGTTTAATCAGCCCCAGCATTTT	CASSQTGFNQPQHF
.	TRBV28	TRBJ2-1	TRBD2	TGTGCCAGCAGTACTACGGGACTAGCGGGGAATGAGCAGTTCTTC	CASSTTGLAGNEQFF
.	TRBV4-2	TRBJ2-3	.	TGTGCCAGCAGCCAAGTTGGGGGAGGTGGTGCAGATACGCAGTATTTT	CASSQVGGGGADTQYF
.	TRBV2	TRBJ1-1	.	TGTGCCAGCAGGGGGGACTCCGGCACTGAAGCTTTCTTT	CASRGDSGTEAFF
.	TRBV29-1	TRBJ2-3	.	TGCAGCGGTAGGGGGAACCCAGATACGCAGTATTTT	CSGRGNPDTQYF
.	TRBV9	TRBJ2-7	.	TGTGCCAGCAGCGTAGAGGGTAGCGGCCGACGGGAGCAGTACTTC	CASSVEGSGRREQYF
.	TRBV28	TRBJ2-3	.	TGTGCCAGCAGTTCTTCTGATTCACGGAGCACAGATACGCAGTATTTT	CASSSSDSRSTDTQYF
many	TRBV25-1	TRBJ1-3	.	TGTGCCAGCAGTGGAGGGCCTGGAAACACCATATATTTT	CASSGGPGNTIYF
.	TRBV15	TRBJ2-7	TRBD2	TGTGCCACCAGCAGAGACCTCGAGCGGGAGGTCTACACCTACGAGCAGTACTTC	CATSRDLEREVYTYEQYF
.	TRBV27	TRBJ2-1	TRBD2	TGTGCCAGCAGTTTTAGGGTAGCAACTAGCGGGGGGGCTCGGAATGAGCAGTTCTTC	CASSFRVATSGGARNEQFF
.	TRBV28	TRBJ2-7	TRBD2	TGTGCCAGCAGTTCCCCCCCCGGGACTAGCGGGAGTACCAACGAGCAGTACTTC	CASSSPPGTSGSTNEQYF
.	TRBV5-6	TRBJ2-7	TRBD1	TGTGCCAGCAGCTTGGGAGGACAGGGGGTAAGAGAGCAGTACTTC	CASSLGGQGVREQYF
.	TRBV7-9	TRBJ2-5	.	TGTGCCAGCAGCTTGATGGCAAAGACCCAGTACTTC	CASSLMAKTQYF
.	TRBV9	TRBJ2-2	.	TGTGCCAGCAGCGTCGTCCCCGGGGAGCTGTTTTTT	CASSVVPGELFF
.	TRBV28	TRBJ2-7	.	TGTGCCAGCAGCCTTGGGGGGTCCTACGAGCAGTACTTC	CASSLGGSYEQYF
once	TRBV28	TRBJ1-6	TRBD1	TGTGCCAGCAGTGACACCGGGACAGGGGTAATCAATTCACCCCTCCACTTT	CASSDTGTGVINSPLHF
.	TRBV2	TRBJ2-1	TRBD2	TGTGCCAGCAGTGCCCAGCGGGGGGGATACAATGAGCAGTTCTTC	CASSAQRGGYNEQFF
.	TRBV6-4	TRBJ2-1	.	TGTGCCAGCATGGGGACCCGCGAGACTAGCAATGAGCAGTTCTTC	CASMGTRETSNEQFF
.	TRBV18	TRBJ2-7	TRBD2	TGTGCCAGCTCACCGACTAGCGGGAGTTTGAGGATATCGCACCTGGAGTACGAGCAGTACTTC	CASSPTSGSLRISHLEYEQYF
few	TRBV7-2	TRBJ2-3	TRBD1	TGTGCCAGCAGCCGAACCAGGGGGCCGTCAGATACGCAGTATTTT	CASSRTRGPSDTQYF
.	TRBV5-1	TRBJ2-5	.	TGCGCCAGCAGCTTGACCCCTAGTAGGGGGGAGACCCAGTACTTC	CASSLTPSRGETQYF
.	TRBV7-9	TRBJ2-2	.	TGTGCCAGCAGCTTCTTCGGGGTCACCGGGGAGCTGTTTTTT	CASSFFGVTGELFF
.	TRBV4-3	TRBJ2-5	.	TGCGCCAGCAGCCCCGGGTACCAAGAGACCCAGTACTTC	CASSPGYQETQYF
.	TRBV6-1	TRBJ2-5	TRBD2	TGTGCCAGCAGGGGGACTAGCGGGGCTAAAGAGACCCAGTACTTC	CASRGTSGAKETQYF
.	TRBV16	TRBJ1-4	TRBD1	TGTGCCAGCAGCCCGGTGGGGACAGGGGTTGAAAAACTGTTTTTT	CASSPVGTGVEKLFF
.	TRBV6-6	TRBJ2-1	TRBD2	TGTGCCAGCAGTTATAGGGGACTAGCGGGGGGTGAGCAGTTCTTC	CASSYRGLAGGEQFF
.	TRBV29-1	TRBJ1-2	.	TGCAGCGTTGAAGATCAGGGGACGAACTATGGCTACACCTTC	CSVEDQGTNYGYTF